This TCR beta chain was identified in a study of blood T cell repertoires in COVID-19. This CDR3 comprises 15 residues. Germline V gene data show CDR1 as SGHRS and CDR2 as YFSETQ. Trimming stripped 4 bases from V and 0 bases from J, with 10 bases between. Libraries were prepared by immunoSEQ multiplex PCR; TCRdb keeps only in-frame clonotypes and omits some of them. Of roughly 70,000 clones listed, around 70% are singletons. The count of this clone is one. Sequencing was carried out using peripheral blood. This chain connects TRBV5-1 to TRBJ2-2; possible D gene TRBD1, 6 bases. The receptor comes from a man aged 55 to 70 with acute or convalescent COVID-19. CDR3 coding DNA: TGCGCCAGCAGCCCGACAGGAGCGAACACCGGGGAGCTGTTTTTT. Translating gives CASSPTGANTGELFF.